Below, 13 T cell receptor beta chains from the same sample are listed, as sequenced in a study of T cell responses to AZD1222 COVID-19 vaccine. This table comes from immunoSEQ multiplex PCR, and its TCRdb copy is limited to in-frame clones, with some not included. Of 75,000 to 95,000 clones in the sample, roughly 90% were seen once. This sample comprised peripheral blood, obtained on day 0 of AZD1222 vaccination. The origin of the receptors is an adult in good health.

The chain uses TRBV12-3 or TRBV12-4 and TRBJ2-1, with no clear D. The CDR3 has 13 residues. Trimming took off 1 base at V and 6 bases at J, with 7 bases between the two ends. CDR3 sequence: CASSLGLVNEQFF. CDR3 DNA: TGTGCCAGCAGTTTAGGTCTAGTCAATGAGCAGTTCTTC.

J is TRBJ1-1 and V is TRBV7-8; TRBD1 matches at 9 bases. The trim removed 5 bases at V and 3 bases at J, leaving 4 bases unmatched. Germline V gene sequence: CDR1 SGHVS, CDR2 FQNEAQ. This CDR3 has 14 amino acids. The CDR3 here is CASSPNRGHTEAFF. In nucleotides, the CDR3 is TGTGCCAGCAGCCCTAACAGGGGGCACACTGAAGCTTTCTTT.

The chain links TRBV21-1 to TRBJ2-6; TRBD1 was called by the table and not checked on the DNA. TRBV21-1 is deemed a pseudogene. The CDR3 is 19 residues long. CDR3 residues: CASSKAEGQGQVGANVLTF. DNA of the CDR3: TGTGCCAGCAGCAAAGCGGAAGGACAGGGGCAGGTCGGGGCCAACGTCCTGACTTTC.

The chain couples TRBV5-8 to TRBJ2-7, with a possible D match to TRBD2 (6 bases). Trimming removed 0 bases from V and 5 bases from J, with 12 bases in between. CDR1 and CDR2 (germline): SGHTS, YDEGEE. The CDR3 consists of 14 residues. Written as DNA, the CDR3 is TGTGCCAGCAGCTTGGATGGGGGGTTAGACGAGCAGTACTTC. This gives the protein CASSLDGGLDEQYF.

In DNA form, the CDR3 reads TGTGCCACGACCGGGACACCAAATTCACCCCTCCACTTT. Protein product: CATTGTPNSPLHF. The rearrangement links TRBV6-6 to TRBJ1-6; D is perhaps TRBD1 (6 bases). Germline assignment: CDR1 MNHNY and CDR2 SVGAGI (reference sequence). V shed 10 bases and J shed 7 bases, with 14 bases lying between them. This CDR3 comprises 13 residues.

The V call is TRBV5-5, the J call TRBJ1-2; TRBD1 might be the D (5 bases). This CDR3 is 15 amino acids long. The V and J ends lost 1 base and 2 bases respectively, with 12 bases between them. In germline, CDR1 is SGHKS, CDR2 YYEKEE (reference sequence). DNA for the CDR3: TGTGCCAGCAGCTTGATGGAGGGGCCCAACTATGGCTACACCTTC. Translating gives CASSLMEGPNYGYTF.

V gene TRBV10-3 combines with J gene TRBJ1-5; D perhaps matches TRBD1 (5 bases). With 4 bases removed from V and 6 bases from J, the gap between germline ends came to 16 bases. The CDR3 covers 15 residues. The V gene's germline CDR1 is ENHRY and CDR2 SYGVKD. CDR3: CAISGGGAAGQPQHF. CDR3 bases: TGTGCCATCAGTGGTGGGGGAGCGGCGGGTCAGCCCCAGCATTTT.

The chain is built from TRBV4-2 and TRBJ2-7; D is unclear. Trimming left V 6 bases short and J 0 bases short, with 9 bases between. This CDR3 contains 13 residues. CDR1 is LGHNA and CDR2 is YNFKEQ in the germline V gene. The CDR3 DNA reads as TGTGCCAGCAGGCTTCACGGCTCCTACGAGCAGTACTTC. Protein sequence: CASRLHGSYEQYF.

The V gene is TRBV5-4, the J gene TRBJ1-3, with TRBD1 identical over 8 bases. Per germline, CDR1 SGHNT and CDR2 YYREEE (reference sequence). The CDR3 has 18 amino acids. With 4 bases clipped from V and 1 base from J, the junction kept 13 bases outside the gene matches. The CDR3 DNA is TGTGCCAGCAGCGGACCGGGACAGGCCACTTATTCTGGAAACACCATATATTTT. Translating it yields CASSGPGQATYSGNTIYF.

V gene TRBV4-1 combines with J gene TRBJ2-6, with 7 bases that match TRBD1. The CDR3 sequence is 19 residues long. V was clipped by 1 base and J by 2 bases; unmatched bases: 11. Germline V gene lookup returns CDR1 MGHRA and CDR2 YSYEKL. CDR3 sequence reads: CASSQGPSRGWAGANVLTF. In nucleotides, the CDR3 is TGCGCCAGCAGCCAAGGCCCCTCCAGGGGGTGGGCTGGGGCCAACGTCCTGACTTTC.

J is TRBJ2-2 and V is TRBV11-3; D not certain. V lost 1 base and J lost 7, with 13 bases in between. There are 15 residues in the CDR3. From germline, CDR1 is SGHNT and CDR2 YENEEA. The CDR3 region has the DNA TGTGCCAGCAGCTTAGGTCCGCGGTTGGGCGGGGAGCTGTTTTTT. Protein product: CASSLGPRLGGELFF.

Here the CDR3 DNA reads TGTGCCAGCAGCTTGCCTAGCGTAGACGAGCAGTACTTC. Translating it yields CASSLPSVDEQYF. The chain joins TRBV5-4 to TRBJ2-7, with D perhaps matching TRBD2 (6 bases). CDR3 length: 13 amino acids. Germline values: CDR1 SGHNT, CDR2 YYREEE (reference sequence). The ends were cut back, 1 base at V and 5 bases at J, with 10 bases in the middle.

V gene TRBV7-8 combines with J gene TRBJ2-2, with D perhaps TRBD1 (5 bases). V shed 5 bases and J shed 2 bases, with 15 bases lying between them. CDR1 SGHVS and CDR2 FQNEAQ come from the germline V gene. The CDR3 is made up of 16 amino acids. In DNA, the CDR3 is TGTGCCAGCAGCCCTTTCGTGACAGCAAACACCGGGGAGCTGTTTTTT. This translates into CASSPFVTANTGELFF.